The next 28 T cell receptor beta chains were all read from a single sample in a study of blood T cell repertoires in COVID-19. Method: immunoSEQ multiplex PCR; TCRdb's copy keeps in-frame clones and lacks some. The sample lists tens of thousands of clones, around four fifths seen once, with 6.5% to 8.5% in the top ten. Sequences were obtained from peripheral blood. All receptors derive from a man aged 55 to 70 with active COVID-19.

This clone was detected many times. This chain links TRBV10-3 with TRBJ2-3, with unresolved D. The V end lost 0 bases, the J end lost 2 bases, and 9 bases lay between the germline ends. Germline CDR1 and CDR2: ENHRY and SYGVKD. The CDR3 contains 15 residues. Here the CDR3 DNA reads TGTGCCATCAGTGAGTCGTCGGTCTTCACAGATACGCAGTATTTT. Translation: CAISESSVFTDTQYF.

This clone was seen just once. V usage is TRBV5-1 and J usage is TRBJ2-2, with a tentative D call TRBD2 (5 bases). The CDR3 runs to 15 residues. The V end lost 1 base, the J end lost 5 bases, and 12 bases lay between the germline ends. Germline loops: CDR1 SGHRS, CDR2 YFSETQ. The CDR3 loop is CASSLMGVGTGELFF. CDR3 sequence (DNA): TGCGCCAGCAGCTTGATGGGAGTTGGTACCGGGGAGCTGTTTTTT.

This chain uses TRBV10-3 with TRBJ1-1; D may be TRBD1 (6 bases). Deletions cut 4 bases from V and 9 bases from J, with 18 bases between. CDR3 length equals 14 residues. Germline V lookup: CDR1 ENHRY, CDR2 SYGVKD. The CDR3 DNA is TGTGCCATCAGTGGAGGGCAGGGGAATTGGCAAGCTTTCTTT. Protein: CAISGGQGNWQAFF.

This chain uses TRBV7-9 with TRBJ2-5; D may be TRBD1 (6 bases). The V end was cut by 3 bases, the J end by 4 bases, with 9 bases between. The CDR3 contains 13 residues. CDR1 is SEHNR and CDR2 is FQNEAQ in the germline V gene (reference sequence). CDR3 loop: CASSFRGGETQYF. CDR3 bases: TGTGCCAGCAGCTTCCGAGGGGGAGAGACCCAGTACTTC.

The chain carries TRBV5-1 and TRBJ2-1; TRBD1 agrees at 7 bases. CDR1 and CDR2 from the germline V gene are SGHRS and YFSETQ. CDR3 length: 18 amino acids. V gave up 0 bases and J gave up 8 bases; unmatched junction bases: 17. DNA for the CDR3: TGCGCCAGCAGCTTGGTCTCGGGGACAGTACTTCATCGGGATGAGCAGTTCTTC. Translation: CASSLVSGTVLHRDEQFF.

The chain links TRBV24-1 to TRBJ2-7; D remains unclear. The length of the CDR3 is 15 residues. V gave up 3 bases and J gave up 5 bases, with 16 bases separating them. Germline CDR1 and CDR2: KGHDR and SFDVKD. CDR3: CATSDARRPRDEQYF. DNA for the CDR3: TGTGCCACCAGTGATGCAAGGCGGCCAAGAGACGAGCAGTACTTC.

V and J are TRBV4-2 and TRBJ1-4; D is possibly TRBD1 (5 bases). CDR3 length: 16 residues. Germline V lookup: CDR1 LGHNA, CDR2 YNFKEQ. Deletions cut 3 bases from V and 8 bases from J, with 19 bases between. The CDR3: CASSQGTGPGGEKLFF. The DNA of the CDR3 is TGTGCCAGCAGCCAGGGGACGGGGCCTGGGGGGGAAAAACTGTTTTTT.

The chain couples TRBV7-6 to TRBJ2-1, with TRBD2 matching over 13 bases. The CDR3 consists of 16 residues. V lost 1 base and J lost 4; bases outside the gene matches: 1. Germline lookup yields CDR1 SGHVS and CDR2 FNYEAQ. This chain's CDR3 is CASSLGTSGGYNEQFF. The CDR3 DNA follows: TGTGCCAGCAGCTTAGGGACTAGCGGGGGATACAATGAGCAGTTCTTC. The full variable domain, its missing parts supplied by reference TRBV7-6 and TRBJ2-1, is GAGVSQSPRYKVTKRGQDVALRCDPISGHVSLYWYRQALGQGPEFLTYFNYEAQQDKSGLPNDRFSAERPEGSISTLTIQRTEQRDSAMYRCASSLGTSGGYNEQFFGPGTRLTVL.

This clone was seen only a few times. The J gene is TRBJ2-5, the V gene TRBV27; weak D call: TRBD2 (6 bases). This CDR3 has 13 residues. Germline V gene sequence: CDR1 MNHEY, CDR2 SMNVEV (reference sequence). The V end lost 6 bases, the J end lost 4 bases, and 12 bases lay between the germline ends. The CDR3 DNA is TGTGCCAGCAGGGGTGGGGGGTCAGAGACCCAGTACTTC. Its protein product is CASRGGGSETQYF.

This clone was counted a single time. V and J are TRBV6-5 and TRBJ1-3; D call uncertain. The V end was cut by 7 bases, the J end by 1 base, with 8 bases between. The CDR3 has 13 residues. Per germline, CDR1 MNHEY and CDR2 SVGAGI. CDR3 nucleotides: TGTGCCAGCAAGCGGGAATCTGGAAACACCATATATTTT. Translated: CASKRESGNTIYF.

CDR3: CASSHWTGGDADTQYF. The CDR3 nucleotides are TGTGCCAGCAGCCACTGGACAGGGGGGGACGCAGATACGCAGTATTTT. The rearrangement uses TRBV11-3 and TRBJ2-3, with 10 bases identical to TRBD1. J was trimmed by 4 bases and V by 5 bases; bases with no gene match: 9. The CDR3 is 16 residues long. Germline CDR1 is SGHNT and CDR2 is YENEEA.

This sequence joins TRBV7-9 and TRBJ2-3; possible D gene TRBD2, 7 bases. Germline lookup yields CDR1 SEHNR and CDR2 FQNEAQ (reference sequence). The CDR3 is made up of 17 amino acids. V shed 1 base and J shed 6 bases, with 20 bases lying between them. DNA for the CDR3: TGTGCCAGCAGCTTAGGATATGCGGGGGCCAACCCGGATACGCAGTATTTT. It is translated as CASSLGYAGANPDTQYF.

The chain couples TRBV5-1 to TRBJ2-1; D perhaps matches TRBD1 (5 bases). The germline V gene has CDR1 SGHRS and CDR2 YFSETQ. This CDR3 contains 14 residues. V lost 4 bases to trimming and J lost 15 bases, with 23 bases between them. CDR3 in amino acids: CASSPRPTASTLFF. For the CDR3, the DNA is TGCGCCAGCAGCCCACGCCCGACAGCATCTACACTGTTCTTC.

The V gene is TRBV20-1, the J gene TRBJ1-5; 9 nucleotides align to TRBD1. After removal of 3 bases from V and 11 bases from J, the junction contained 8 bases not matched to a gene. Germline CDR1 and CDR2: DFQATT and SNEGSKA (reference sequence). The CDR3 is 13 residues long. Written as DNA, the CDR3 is TGCAGTGCTAGTGAGGACAGGGGTAAGGCCCAGCATTTT. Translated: CSASEDRGKAQHF.

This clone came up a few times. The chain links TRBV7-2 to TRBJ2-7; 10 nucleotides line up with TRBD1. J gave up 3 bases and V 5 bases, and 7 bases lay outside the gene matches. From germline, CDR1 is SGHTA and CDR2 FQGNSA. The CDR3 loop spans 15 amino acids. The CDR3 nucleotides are TGTGCCAGCAGCCCCCTGGACAGGGGGAACTACGAGCAGTACTTC. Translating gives CASSPLDRGNYEQYF. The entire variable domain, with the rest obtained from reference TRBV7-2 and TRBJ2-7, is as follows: GAGVSQSPSNKVTEKGKDVELRCDPISGHTALYWYRQSLGQGLEFLIYFQGNSAPDKSGLPSDRFSAERTGGSVSTLTIQRTQQEDSAVYLCASSPLDRGNYEQYFGPGTRLTVT.

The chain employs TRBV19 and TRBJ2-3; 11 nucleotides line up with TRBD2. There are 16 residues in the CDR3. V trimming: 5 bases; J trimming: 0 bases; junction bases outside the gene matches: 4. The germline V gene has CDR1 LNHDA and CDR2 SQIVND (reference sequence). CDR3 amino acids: CASSLRLAGSTDTQYF. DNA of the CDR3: TGTGCCAGTAGTCTAAGACTAGCGGGGAGCACAGATACGCAGTATTTT. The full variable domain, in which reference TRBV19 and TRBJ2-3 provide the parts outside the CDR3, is DGGITQSPKYLFRKEGQNVTLSCEQNLNHDAMYWYRQDPGQGLRLIYYSQIVNDFQKGDIAEGYSVSREKKESFPLTVTSAQKNPTAFYLCASSLRLAGSTDTQYFGPGTRLTVL.

As DNA, the CDR3 is TGTGCCAGCAGCAATCCCGACAAGGTTTCCTACACCTTC. Amino acids: CASSNPDKVSYTF. The chain links TRBV28 to TRBJ1-2; D not certain. V was shortened by 6 bases and J by 10 bases, with 18 bases between the two germline ends. The CDR3 sequence is 13 residues long. Germline CDR1 reads MDHEN; CDR2 reads SYDVKM.

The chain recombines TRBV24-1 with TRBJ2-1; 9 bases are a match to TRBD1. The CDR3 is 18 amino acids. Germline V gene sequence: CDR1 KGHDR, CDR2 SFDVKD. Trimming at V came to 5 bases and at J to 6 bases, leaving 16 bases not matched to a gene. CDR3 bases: TGTGCCACCAGTGGTACGGGGGAGGGACAGGGATTGGGCAATGAGCAGTTCTTC. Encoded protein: CATSGTGEGQGLGNEQFF.

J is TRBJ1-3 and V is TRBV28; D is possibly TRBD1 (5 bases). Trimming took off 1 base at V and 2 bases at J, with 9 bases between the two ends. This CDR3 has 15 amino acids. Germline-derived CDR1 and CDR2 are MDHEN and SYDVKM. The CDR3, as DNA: TGTGCCAGCAGTTTATCATTCAGGGCTGGAAACACCATATATTTT. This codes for CASSLSFRAGNTIYF.

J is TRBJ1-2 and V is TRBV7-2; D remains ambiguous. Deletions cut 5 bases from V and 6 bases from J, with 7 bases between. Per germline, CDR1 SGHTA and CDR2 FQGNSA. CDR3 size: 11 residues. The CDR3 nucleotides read TGTGCCAGCAGCCCTCAGGATGGCTACACCTTC. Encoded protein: CASSPQDGYTF.

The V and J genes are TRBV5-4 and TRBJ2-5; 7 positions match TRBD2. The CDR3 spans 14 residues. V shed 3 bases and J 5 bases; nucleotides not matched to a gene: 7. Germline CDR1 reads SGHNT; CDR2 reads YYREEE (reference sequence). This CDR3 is CASSSAGVRETQYF. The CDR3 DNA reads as TGTGCCAGCAGCTCCGCGGGAGTGCGGGAGACCCAGTACTTC.

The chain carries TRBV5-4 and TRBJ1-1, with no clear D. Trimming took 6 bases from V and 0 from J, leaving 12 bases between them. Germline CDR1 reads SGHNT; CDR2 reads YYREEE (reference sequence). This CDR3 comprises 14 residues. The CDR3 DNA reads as TGTGCCAGCACCCGAGGCGGGTTGAACACTGAAGCTTTCTTT. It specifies CASTRGGLNTEAFF.

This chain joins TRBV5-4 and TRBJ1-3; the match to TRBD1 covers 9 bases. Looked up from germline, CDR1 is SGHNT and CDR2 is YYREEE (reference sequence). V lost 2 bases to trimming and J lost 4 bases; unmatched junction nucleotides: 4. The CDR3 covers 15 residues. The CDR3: CASSLQGAPGNTIYF. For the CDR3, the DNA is TGTGCCAGCAGCTTACAGGGGGCGCCCGGAAACACCATATATTTT.

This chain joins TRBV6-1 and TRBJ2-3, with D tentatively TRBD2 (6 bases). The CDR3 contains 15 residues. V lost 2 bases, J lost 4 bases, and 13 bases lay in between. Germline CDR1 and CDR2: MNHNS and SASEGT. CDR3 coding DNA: TGTGCCAGCAGTGAAAGGCGGGGACGTCCAGATACGCAGTATTTT. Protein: CASSERRGRPDTQYF.

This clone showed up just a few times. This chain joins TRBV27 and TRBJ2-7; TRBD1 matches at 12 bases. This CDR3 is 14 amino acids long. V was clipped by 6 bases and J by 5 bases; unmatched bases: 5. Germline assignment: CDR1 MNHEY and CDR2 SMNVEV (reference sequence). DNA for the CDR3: TGTGCCAGCAGCCCCGGGACAGGGGGCAACGAGCAGTACTTC. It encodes CASSPGTGGNEQYF.

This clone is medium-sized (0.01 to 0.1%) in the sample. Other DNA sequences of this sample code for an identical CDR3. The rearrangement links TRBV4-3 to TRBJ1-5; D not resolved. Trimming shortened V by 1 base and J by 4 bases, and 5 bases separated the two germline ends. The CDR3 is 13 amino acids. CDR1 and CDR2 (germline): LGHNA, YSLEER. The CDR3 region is CASSQGENQPQHF. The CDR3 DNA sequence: TGCGCCAGCAGCCAAGGGGAGAATCAGCCCCAGCATTTT.

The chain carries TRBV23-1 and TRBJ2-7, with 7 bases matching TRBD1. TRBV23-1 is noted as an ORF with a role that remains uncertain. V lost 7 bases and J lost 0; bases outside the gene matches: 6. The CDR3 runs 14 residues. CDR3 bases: TGCGCCAGCAAAGACAGGGTGTTCTCCTACGAGCAGTACTTC. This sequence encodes CASKDRVFSYEQYF.

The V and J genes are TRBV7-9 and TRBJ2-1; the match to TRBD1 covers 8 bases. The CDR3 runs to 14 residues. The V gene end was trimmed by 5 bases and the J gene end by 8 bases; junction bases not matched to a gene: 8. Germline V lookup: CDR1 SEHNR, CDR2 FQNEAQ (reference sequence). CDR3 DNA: TGTGCCAGCAGCCCAGGACAGGGATGGGATGAGCAGTTCTTC. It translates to CASSPGQGWDEQFF.